This record covers a single T cell receptor (beta chain). This sample was included in a study of cytotoxic CD8 clonotypes in ibrutinib-treated CLL. The germline V gene encodes CDR1 SGHRS and CDR2 YFSETQ. Trimming removed 4 bases from V and 6 bases from J; junction bases left unmatched: 7. This CDR3 spans 15 amino acids. Generated by immunoSEQ multiplex PCR, the TCRdb table keeps only in-frame clones and is missing some. Of 200,000 to 250,000 clones in the sample, 60% to 80% are singletons; the top ten hold roughly 5.8%. Here the sequenced sample was PBMCs, taken after 12 months of ibrutinib treatment. The sequence came from a human donor with chronic lymphocytic leukemia. The chain uses TRBV5-1 and TRBJ2-2; the match to TRBD1 covers 9 bases. In DNA, the CDR3 is TGCGCCAGCAGCCGGACAGGGGATAACCCCGGGGAGCTGTTTTTT. Its protein is CASSRTGDNPGELFF.